A single sample gave rise to the 25 T cell receptor beta chains below, sequenced in a study of shared clonotypes between healthy human individuals. Libraries were prepared by immunoSEQ multiplex PCR; TCRdb keeps only in-frame clonotypes and omits some of them. The table lists more than 2 million clones, roughly 94% of them singletons, with about 1.1% in the top ten. Naivety among CD8 cells was defined by CD45RO negativity and positive CCR7 selection, thereby excluding terminally differentiated effector memory CD45RA+ cells. The sample consisted of naive CD8+ T cells sorted from blood. These receptor sequences come from a man between 18 and 35 years old in good health.

This clone was recorded only once. The V call is TRBV27, the J call TRBJ2-1; 11 bases are a match to TRBD2. The germline V gene encodes CDR1 MNHEY and CDR2 SMNVEV (reference sequence). J gave up 6 bases and V 2 bases, and 18 bases lay outside the gene matches. This CDR3 region has 20 residues. Here the CDR3 DNA reads TGTGCCAGCAGTTTAACCCGGCTAGCGGGAGGATTTTTTATTATCAATGAGCAGTTCTTC. Translating gives CASSLTRLAGGFFIINEQFF.

The chain uses TRBV6-5 and TRBJ2-1, with TRBD2 matching over 15 bases. CDR1 and CDR2 from the germline V gene are MNHEY and SVGAGI. V trimming: 8 bases; J trimming: 7 bases; junction bases outside the gene matches: 3. The CDR3 sequence is 14 residues long. The CDR3 region has the DNA TGTGCCAGCCACGGGACTAGCGGGAGGAATGAGCAGTTCTTC. It is translated as CASHGTSGRNEQFF.

V usage is TRBV5-6 and J usage is TRBJ1-2; tentative D call: TRBD1 (6 bases). Germline V CDR1 and CDR2: SGHDT, YYEEEE. The CDR3 length is 13 residues. The germline V and J ends were trimmed by 0 bases and 6 bases, with 9 bases remaining between them. CDR3 region: CASSLDRVNGYTF. The CDR3, as DNA: TGTGCCAGCAGCTTGGACAGGGTGAATGGCTACACCTTC. The full variable domain, in which reference TRBV5-6 and TRBJ1-2 provide the parts outside the CDR3, is DAGVTQSPTHLIKTRGQQVTLRCSPKSGHDTVSWYQQALGQGPQFIFQYYEEEERQRGNFPDRFSGHQFPNYSSELNVNALLLGDSALYLCASSLDRVNGYTFGSGTRLTVV.

The DNA for the CDR3 is TGTGCCAGCAGAGCGATTAGCGAGGAGGAGACCCAGTACTTC. As protein: CASRAISEEETQYF. This chain joins TRBV2 and TRBJ2-5, with D perhaps matching TRBD2 (5 bases). The length of the CDR3 is 14 residues. Trimming took 6 bases from V and 5 from J, leaving 16 bases between them. CDR1 and CDR2 from the germline V gene are SNHLY and FYNNEI.

Notes on this clone: The same CDR3 also results from other DNA sequences found in this sample. The chain carries TRBV6-1 and TRBJ1-2; D not resolved. The germline gives CDR1 MNHNS, CDR2 SASEGT. The CDR3 sequence is 13 residues long. The V gene lost 1 base and the J gene lost 2 bases, with 5 bases spanning the gap. The CDR3 nucleotides read TGTGCCAGCAGTGAAGTAGGCAACTATGGCTACACCTTC. It encodes CASSEVGNYGYTF.

In the case of this clone: Other DNA sequences in this sample translate to the same CDR3. The chain combines TRBV6-5 with TRBJ2-7; the D call may be TRBD1 or TRBD2 (5 bases each). The CDR3 has 15 residues. Per germline, CDR1 MNHEY and CDR2 SVGAGI. The V and J ends lost 0 bases and 2 bases respectively, with 11 bases between them. The CDR3 coding sequence is TGTGCCAGCAGTTACTCCCCAGGGACGACCTACGAGCAGTACTTC. Protein: CASSYSPGTTYEQYF.

Note on this clone: The same CDR3 also results from other DNA sequences found in this sample. The rearrangement uses TRBV5-6 and TRBJ2-7; 12 bases are a match to TRBD2. The ends lost 5 bases at V and 1 base at J; junction bases unmatched: 4. Germline CDR1 and CDR2: SGHDT and YYEEEE. This CDR3 spans 15 amino acids. The CDR3 reads CASSWGTSGSYEQYF. CDR3 nucleotides: TGTGCCAGCAGTTGGGGGACTAGCGGGTCCTACGAGCAGTACTTC.

The chain uses TRBV9 and TRBJ2-7, with 9 bases identical to TRBD1. The V gene's germline CDR1 is SGDLS and CDR2 YYNGEE. The CDR3 is made up of 14 amino acids. J gave up 6 bases and V 4 bases, and 8 bases lay outside the gene matches. The CDR3 protein is CASSRTGDVGEQYF. The DNA of the CDR3 is TGTGCCAGCAGCAGGACAGGGGATGTAGGCGAGCAGTACTTC. Drawing the rest from reference TRBV9 and TRBJ2-7, the complete variable domain is DSGVTQTPKHLITATGQRVTLRCSPRSGDLSVYWYQQSLDQGLQFLIQYYNGEERAKGNILERFSAQQFPDLHSELNLSSLELGDSALYFCASSRTGDVGEQYFGPGTRLTVT.

The CDR3 DNA reads TGTGCCAGCAGTTTGAGGGGGGCGCAGACTGAAGCTTTCTTT. Translated, it gives CASSLRGAQTEAFF. The chain uses TRBV6-5 and TRBJ1-1, with a weak D call TRBD1 (6 bases). This CDR3 spans 14 amino acids. V was pared by 4 bases and J by 5 bases, with 14 bases between. Germline CDR1 and CDR2: MNHEY and SVGAGI.

This sequence joins TRBV6-4 and TRBJ2-3, with D perhaps TRBD1 or TRBD2 (6 bases each). CDR3 length: 14 residues. The V and J ends lost 4 bases and 6 bases respectively, with 14 bases between them. Looked up from germline, CDR1 is MRHNA and CDR2 is SNTAGT. CDR3 protein: CASSGRGGEDTQYF. As DNA, the CDR3 is TGTGCCAGCAGTGGCAGGGGAGGAGAGGATACGCAGTATTTT.

A word on this clone: Other DNA sequences in this specimen translate into the identical CDR3. The rearrangement uses TRBV4-1 and TRBJ2-1, with 11 bases aligning to TRBD2. The V segment lost 5 bases and the J segment 4 bases; nucleotides outside the gene matches: 4. Germline assignment: CDR1 MGHRA and CDR2 YSYEKL. This CDR3 contains 15 residues. The CDR3 nucleotides are TGCGCCAGCAGCTCCGGGACTAGCGGTTACAATGAGCAGTTCTTC. Its translation: CASSSGTSGYNEQFF.

The chain links TRBV27 to TRBJ2-7; D remains ambiguous. The germline gives CDR1 MNHEY, CDR2 SMNVEV (reference sequence). Trimming cost V 6 bases and J 4 bases, with 7 bases left between them. This CDR3 region has 11 residues. CDR3 protein: CASRTNYEQYF. The DNA for the CDR3 is TGTGCCAGCAGGACGAATTACGAGCAGTACTTC.

The chain has TRBV4-1 and TRBJ1-6; D not certain. Germline loops: CDR1 MGHRA, CDR2 YSYEKL. V was cut by 0 bases and J by 9 bases, with 15 bases left in between. CDR3 length: 16 residues. CDR3: CASSQDVWTTGSPLHF. Here the CDR3 DNA reads TGCGCCAGCAGCCAAGACGTTTGGACCACTGGTTCACCCCTCCACTTT.

As to this clone: Other DNA sequences in the sample encode the same CDR3. The chain is built from TRBV30 and TRBJ2-3, with D perhaps matching TRBD1 (6 bases). Germline V gene lookup returns CDR1 GTSNPN and CDR2 SVGIG (reference sequence). The CDR3 spans 12 residues. The germline V and J ends were trimmed by 0 bases and 6 bases, with 7 bases remaining between them. The CDR3 nucleotides read TGTGCCTGGAGTGTAAGGGGGGATACGCAGTATTTT. Protein product: CAWSVRGDTQYF.

V gene TRBV7-3 combines with J gene TRBJ2-3; the match to TRBD2 covers 11 bases. Trimming at V came to 5 bases and at J to 7 bases, leaving 11 bases not matched to a gene. Germline V lookup: CDR1 SGHTA, CDR2 FQGTGA. This CDR3 has 16 residues. The CDR3 coding sequence is TGTGCCAGCAGCCTCGGGACTAGCGGACCGTACCATACGCAGTATTTT. It translates to CASSLGTSGPYHTQYF.

The rearrangement links TRBV19 to TRBJ2-5, with D possibly matching TRBD1 (5 bases). V lost 5 bases to trimming and J lost 5 bases, with 12 bases between them. The CDR3 length is 13 residues. Per germline, CDR1 LNHDA and CDR2 SQIVND (reference sequence). The DNA for the CDR3 is TGTGCCAGTAGTCCCCAGGGTACCGAGACCCAGTACTTC. Translating gives CASSPQGTETQYF.

Concerning this clone: The same CDR3 can be traced to other DNA sequences in this sample. The chain employs TRBV5-6 and TRBJ2-7, with a weak D call TRBD2 (5 bases). The CDR3 is made up of 14 amino acids. In germline, CDR1 is SGHDT, CDR2 YYEEEE. V lost 1 base to trimming and J lost 0 bases, with 8 bases between them. DNA of the CDR3: TGTGCCAGCAGCTTGCTTGGGAGCTCCTACGAGCAGTACTTC. The encoded protein is CASSLLGSSYEQYF.

This clone came up once. The CDR3 loop is CASREGNEQFF. Written as DNA, the CDR3 is TGCGCCAGCAGAGAGGGGAATGAGCAGTTCTTC. The chain uses TRBV5-1 and TRBJ2-1; D is tentatively TRBD1 or TRBD2 (5 bases each). The CDR3 loop spans 11 amino acids. Germline V gives CDR1 SGHRS, CDR2 YFSETQ. V was trimmed by 5 bases and J by 7 bases, leaving 7 bases between them.

The chain has TRBV29-1 and TRBJ1-2, with TRBD1 matching over 10 bases. V lost 5 bases, J lost 4 bases, and 10 bases stayed unmatched. The germline V gene encodes CDR1 SQVTM and CDR2 ANQGSEA. This CDR3 has 15 residues. As DNA, the CDR3 is TGCAGCGTTACCTTTTGGACAGGGGGAGTCTATGGCTACACCTTC. Its protein product is CSVTFWTGGVYGYTF.

With respect to this clone: Other DNA sequences in the sample encode the same CDR3. The chain combines TRBV9 with TRBJ2-1; D is undetermined. The CDR3 is 13 residues long. V gave up 0 bases and J gave up 7 bases, with 8 bases separating them. The V gene's germline CDR1 is SGDLS and CDR2 YYNGEE. CDR3 sequence: CASSVGLVNEQFF. The CDR3 coding sequence is TGTGCCAGCAGCGTAGGCCTTGTAAATGAGCAGTTCTTC. Filled out from reference TRBV9 and TRBJ2-1, the complete variable domain reads DSGVTQTPKHLITATGQRVTLRCSPRSGDLSVYWYQQSLDQGLQFLIQYYNGEERAKGNILERFSAQQFPDLHSELNLSSLELGDSALYFCASSVGLVNEQFFGPGTRLTVL.

As to this clone: Other nucleotide sequences in the sample specify the same CDR3. J is TRBJ2-2 and V is TRBV4-3; D gene unclear. The CDR3 is 16 residues long. Trimming shortened V by 1 base and J by 1 base, and 10 bases separated the two germline ends. Per germline, CDR1 LGHNA and CDR2 YSLEER. For the CDR3, the DNA is TGCGCCAGCAGCCAAGGTCCCGGAGTGAACACCGGGGAGCTGTTTTTT. It encodes CASSQGPGVNTGELFF.

The gene calls are TRBV7-9 and TRBJ2-5; the match to TRBD1 covers 8 bases. Germline V gene sequence: CDR1 SEHNR, CDR2 FQNEAQ (reference sequence). CDR3 length: 14 residues. With V trimmed by 4 bases and J by 3 bases, 4 bases remained unmatched. CDR3 DNA: TGTGCCAGCAGCTCGACAGGGGTGGAAGAGACCCAGTACTTC. Translating gives CASSSTGVEETQYF.

The chain carries TRBV9 and TRBJ1-3, with TRBD1 as a possible D gene (6 bases). Germline V gives CDR1 SGDLS, CDR2 YYNGEE. The CDR3 has 15 amino acids. V lost 3 bases, J lost 4 bases, and 14 bases lay in between. The CDR3 coding sequence is TGTGCCAGCAGCGACGCGGACAGTCGGGGAAACACCATATATTTT. Protein product: CASSDADSRGNTIYF.

The J gene is TRBJ2-1, the V gene TRBV7-9; TRBD2 agrees at 14 bases. Losses at the gene ends were 9 bases for V and 10 bases for J; bases not matched to a gene: 5. The CDR3 extends over 13 amino acids. Germline CDR1 is SEHNR and CDR2 is FQNEAQ (reference sequence). CDR3 residues: CARSGTSGREQFF. The CDR3 DNA is TGTGCCAGGAGTGGGACTAGCGGGAGAGAGCAGTTCTTC.

The J gene is TRBJ1-5, the V gene TRBV19, with TRBD1 as a possible D gene (5 bases). The CDR3 extends over 14 amino acids. Trimming took off 0 bases at V and 11 bases at J, with 14 bases between the two ends. Germline-derived CDR1 and CDR2 are LNHDA and SQIVND (reference sequence). The CDR3 DNA is TGTGCCAGTAGTATAGATCGGGACCTCGGGACCCAGCATTTT. Translation gives CASSIDRDLGTQHF.